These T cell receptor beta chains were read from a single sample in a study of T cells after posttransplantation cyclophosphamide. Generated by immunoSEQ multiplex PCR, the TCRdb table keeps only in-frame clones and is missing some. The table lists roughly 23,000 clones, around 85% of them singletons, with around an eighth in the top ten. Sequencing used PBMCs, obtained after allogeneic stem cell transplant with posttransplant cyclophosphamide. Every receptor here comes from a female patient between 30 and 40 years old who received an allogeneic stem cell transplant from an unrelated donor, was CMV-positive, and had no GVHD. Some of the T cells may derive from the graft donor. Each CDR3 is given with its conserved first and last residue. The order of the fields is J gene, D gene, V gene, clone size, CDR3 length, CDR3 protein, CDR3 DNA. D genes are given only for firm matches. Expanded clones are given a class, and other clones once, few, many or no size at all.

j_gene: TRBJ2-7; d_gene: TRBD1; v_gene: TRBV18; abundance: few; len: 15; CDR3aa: CASSPLGTGSHEQYF; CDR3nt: TGTGCCAGCTCACCACTCGGGACAGGGTCCCACGAGCAGTACTTC
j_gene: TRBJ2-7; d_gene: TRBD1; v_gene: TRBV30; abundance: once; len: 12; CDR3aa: CAWSGQGYEQYF; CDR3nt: TGTGCCTGGAGCGGACAGGGCTACGAGCAGTACTTC
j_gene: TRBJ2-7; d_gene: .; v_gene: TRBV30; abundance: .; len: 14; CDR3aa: CAWSVMARAYEQYF; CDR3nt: TGTGCCTGGAGTGTAATGGCCAGGGCCTACGAGCAGTACTTC
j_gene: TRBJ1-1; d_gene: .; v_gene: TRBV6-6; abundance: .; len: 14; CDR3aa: CASSYLGQPAEAFF; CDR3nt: TGTGCCAGCAGTTATTTAGGACAGCCCGCCGAAGCTTTCTTT
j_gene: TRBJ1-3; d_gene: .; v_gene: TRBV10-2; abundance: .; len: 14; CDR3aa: CASSEVSSGNTIYF; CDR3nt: TGCGCCAGCAGTGAGGTCAGCTCTGGAAACACCATATATTTT
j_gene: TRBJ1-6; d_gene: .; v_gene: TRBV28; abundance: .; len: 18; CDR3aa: CASRWKGGGTSYNSPLHF; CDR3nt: TGTGCCAGCAGATGGAAGGGCGGGGGAACCTCCTATAATTCACCCCTCCACTTT
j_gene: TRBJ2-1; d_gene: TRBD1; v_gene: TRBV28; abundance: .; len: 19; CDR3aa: CASSPVWGQGQGKYNEQFF; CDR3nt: TGTGCCAGCAGTCCAGTTTGGGGTCAGGGACAGGGGAAATACAATGAGCAGTTCTTC
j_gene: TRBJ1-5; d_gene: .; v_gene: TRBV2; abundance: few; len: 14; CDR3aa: CASSEETGGQPQHF; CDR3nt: TGTGCCAGCAGTGAAGAAACGGGGGGGCAGCCCCAGCATTTT
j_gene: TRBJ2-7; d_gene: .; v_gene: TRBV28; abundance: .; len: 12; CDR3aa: CASSFGAYEQYF; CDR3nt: TGTGCCAGCAGTTTCGGAGCCTACGAGCAGTACTTC
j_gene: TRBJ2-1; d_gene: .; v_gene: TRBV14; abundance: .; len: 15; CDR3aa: CASSQGRGVYNEQFF; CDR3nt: TGTGCCAGCAGCCAAGGCCGTGGAGTCTACAATGAGCAGTTCTTC
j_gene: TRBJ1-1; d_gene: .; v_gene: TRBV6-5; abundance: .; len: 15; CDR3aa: CASSSPQISWSGAFF; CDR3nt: TGTGCCAGCAGTTCCCCCCAAATTTCGTGGTCCGGGGCTTTCTTT
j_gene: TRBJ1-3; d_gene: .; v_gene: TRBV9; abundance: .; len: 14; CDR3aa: CASRRGPSGNTIYF; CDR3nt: TGTGCCAGCAGAAGGGGCCCATCTGGAAACACCATATATTTT
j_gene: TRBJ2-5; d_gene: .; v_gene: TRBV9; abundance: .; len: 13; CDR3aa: CASSVSSQETQYF; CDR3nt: TGTGCCAGCAGCGTATCCAGTCAAGAGACCCAGTACTTC
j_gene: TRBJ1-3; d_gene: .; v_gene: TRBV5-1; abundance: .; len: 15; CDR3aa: CASRHDSAVGNTIYF; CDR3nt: TGCGCCAGCAGGCACGACAGTGCGGTGGGAAACACCATATATTTT
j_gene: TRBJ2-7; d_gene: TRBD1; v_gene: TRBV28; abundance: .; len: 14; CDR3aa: CASSSGTETYEQYF; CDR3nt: TGTGCCAGCAGTTCCGGGACAGAGACCTACGAGCAGTACTTC
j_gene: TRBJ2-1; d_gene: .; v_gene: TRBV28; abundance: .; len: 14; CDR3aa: CASSPSKQGNEQFF; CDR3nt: TGTGCCAGCAGTCCATCAAAGCAGGGCAATGAGCAGTTCTTC
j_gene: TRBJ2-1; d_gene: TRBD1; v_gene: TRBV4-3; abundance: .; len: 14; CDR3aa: CASSTGQAYNEQFF; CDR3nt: TGCGCCAGCAGCACGGGACAGGCCTACAATGAGCAGTTCTTC
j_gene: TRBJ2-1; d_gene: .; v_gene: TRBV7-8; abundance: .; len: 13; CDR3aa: CAACGGWDNEQFF; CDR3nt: TGTGCCGCGTGCGGGGGCTGGGACAATGAGCAGTTCTTC
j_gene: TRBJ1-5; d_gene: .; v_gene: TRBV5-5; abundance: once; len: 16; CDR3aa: CASTSQGGSHNQPQHF; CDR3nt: TGTGCCAGCACCTCACAGGGAGGGTCGCACAATCAGCCCCAGCATTTT
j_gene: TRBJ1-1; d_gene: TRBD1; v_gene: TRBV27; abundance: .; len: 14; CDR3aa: CASSRITGDTEAFF; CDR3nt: TGTGCCAGCAGCCGAATAACAGGGGACACTGAAGCTTTCTTT
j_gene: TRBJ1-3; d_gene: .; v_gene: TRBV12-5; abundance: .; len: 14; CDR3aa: CASGFPPSGNTIYF; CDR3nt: TGTGCTAGTGGTTTTCCTCCCTCTGGAAACACCATATATTTT
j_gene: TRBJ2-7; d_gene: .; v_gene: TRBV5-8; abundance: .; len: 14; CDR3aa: CASNPWLEDYEQYF; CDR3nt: TGTGCCAGCAACCCTTGGCTCGAAGACTACGAGCAGTACTTC
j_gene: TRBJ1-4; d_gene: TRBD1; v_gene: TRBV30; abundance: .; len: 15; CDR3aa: CAWRADRGVEEKLFF; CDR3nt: TGTGCCTGGAGAGCGGACAGGGGGGTTGAGGAAAAACTGTTTTTT
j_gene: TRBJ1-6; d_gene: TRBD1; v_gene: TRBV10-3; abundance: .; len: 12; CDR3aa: CAMRTGNSPLHF; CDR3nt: TGTGCCATGCGGACAGGGAATTCCCCCCTCCACTTT
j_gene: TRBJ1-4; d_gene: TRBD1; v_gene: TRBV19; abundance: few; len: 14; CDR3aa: CASSIRDSNEKLFF; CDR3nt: TGTGCCAGTAGTATACGGGACAGTAATGAAAAACTGTTTTTT
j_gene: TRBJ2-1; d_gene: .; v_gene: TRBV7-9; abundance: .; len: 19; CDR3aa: CASSPPRLSPRGDYNEQFF; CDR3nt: TGTGCCAGCAGCCCCCCTCGCCTTTCGCCGCGGGGTGACTACAATGAGCAGTTCTTC
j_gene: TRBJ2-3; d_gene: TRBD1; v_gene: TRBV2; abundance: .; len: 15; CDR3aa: CASSAQGGEADTQYF; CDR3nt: TGTGCCAGCAGTGCACAGGGGGGTGAGGCAGATACGCAGTATTTT
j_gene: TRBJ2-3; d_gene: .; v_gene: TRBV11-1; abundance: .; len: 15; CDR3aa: CASSLEVGHTDTQYF; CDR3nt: TGTGCCAGCAGCTTAGAAGTGGGGCACACAGATACGCAGTATTTT
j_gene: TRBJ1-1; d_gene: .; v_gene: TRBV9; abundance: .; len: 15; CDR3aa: CASSPRGGWDTEAFF; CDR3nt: TGTGCCAGCAGTCCAAGGGGGGGGTGGGACACTGAAGCTTTCTTT
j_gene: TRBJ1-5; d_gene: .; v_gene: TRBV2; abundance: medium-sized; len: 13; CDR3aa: CASSNDGNQPQHF; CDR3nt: TGTGCCAGCAGCAATGACGGGAATCAGCCCCAGCATTTT
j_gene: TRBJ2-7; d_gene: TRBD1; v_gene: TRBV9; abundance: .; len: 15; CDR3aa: CASSVGQGATYEQYF; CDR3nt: TGTGCCAGCAGCGTGGGACAGGGGGCCACCTACGAGCAGTACTTC
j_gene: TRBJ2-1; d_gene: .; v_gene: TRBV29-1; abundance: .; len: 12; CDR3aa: CATGTGNNEQFF; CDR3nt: TGCGCAACAGGGACGGGTAACAATGAGCAGTTCTTC
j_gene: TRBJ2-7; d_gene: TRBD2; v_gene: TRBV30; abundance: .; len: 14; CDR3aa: CAWSETSDLYEQYF; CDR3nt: TGTGCCTGGAGTGAGACTAGCGACCTCTACGAGCAGTACTTC
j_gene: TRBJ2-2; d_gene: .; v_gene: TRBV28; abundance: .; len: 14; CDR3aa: CASIPGGNTGELFF; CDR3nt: TGTGCCAGCATCCCGGGTGGGAACACCGGGGAGCTGTTTTTT
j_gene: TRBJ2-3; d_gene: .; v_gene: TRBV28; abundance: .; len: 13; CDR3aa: CASAIIGTDTQYF; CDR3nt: TGTGCCAGCGCGATTATCGGCACAGATACGCAGTATTTT
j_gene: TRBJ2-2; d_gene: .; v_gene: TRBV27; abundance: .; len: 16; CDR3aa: CASSSKGGRNTGELFF; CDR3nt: TGTGCCAGCAGTTCCAAGGGGGGGCGGAACACCGGGGAGCTGTTTTTT
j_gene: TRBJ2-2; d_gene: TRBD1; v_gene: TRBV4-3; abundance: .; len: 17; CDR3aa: CASSQGHPTGGTGELFF; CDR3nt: TGCGCCAGCAGCCAAGGCCACCCTACAGGGGGCACCGGGGAGCTGTTTTTT
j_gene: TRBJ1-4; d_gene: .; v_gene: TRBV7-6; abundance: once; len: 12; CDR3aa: CASSLTGEKLFF; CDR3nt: TGTGCCAGCAGTCTGACAGGCGAAAAACTGTTTTTT
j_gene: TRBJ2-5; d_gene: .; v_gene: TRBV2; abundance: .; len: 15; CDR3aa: CASSERTLVQETQYF; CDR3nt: TGTGCCAGCAGTGAAAGGACTCTTGTCCAAGAGACCCAGTACTTC
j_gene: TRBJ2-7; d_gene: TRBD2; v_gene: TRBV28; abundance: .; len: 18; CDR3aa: CASSYGTSGGRGSYEQYF; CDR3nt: TGTGCCAGCAGTTACGGGACTAGCGGGGGGCGCGGGTCCTACGAGCAGTACTTC
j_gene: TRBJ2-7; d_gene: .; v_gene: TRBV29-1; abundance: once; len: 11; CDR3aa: CSVEAGYEQYF; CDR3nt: TGCAGCGTTGAGGCGGGGTACGAGCAGTACTTC
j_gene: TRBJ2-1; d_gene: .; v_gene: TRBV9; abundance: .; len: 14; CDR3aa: CASSSQGGYNEQFF; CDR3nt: TGTGCCAGCAGCTCCCAGGGGGGTTACAATGAGCAGTTCTTC
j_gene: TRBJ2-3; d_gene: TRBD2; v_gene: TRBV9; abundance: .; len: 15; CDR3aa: CASSAPGLGGDTQYF; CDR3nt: TGTGCCAGCAGCGCCCCGGGACTAGGGGGGGATACGCAGTATTTT
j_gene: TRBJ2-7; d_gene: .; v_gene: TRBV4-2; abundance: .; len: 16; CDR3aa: CASSQNEDRTPYEQYF; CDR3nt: TGTGCCAGCAGCCAAAACGAAGACAGGACCCCATACGAGCAGTACTTC
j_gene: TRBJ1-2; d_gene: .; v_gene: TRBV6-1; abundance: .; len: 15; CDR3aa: CASSESLGPRYGYTF; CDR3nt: TGTGCCAGCAGTGAAAGCCTTGGGCCTCGATATGGCTACACCTTC